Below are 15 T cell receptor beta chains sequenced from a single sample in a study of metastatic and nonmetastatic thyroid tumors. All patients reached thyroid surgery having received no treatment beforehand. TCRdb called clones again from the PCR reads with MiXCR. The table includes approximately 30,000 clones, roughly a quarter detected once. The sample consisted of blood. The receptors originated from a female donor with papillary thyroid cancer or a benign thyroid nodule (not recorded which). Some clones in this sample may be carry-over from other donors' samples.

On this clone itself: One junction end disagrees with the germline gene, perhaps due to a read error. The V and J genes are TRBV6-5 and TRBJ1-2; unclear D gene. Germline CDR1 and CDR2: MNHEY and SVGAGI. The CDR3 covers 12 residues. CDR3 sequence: CARSSGRSGYTF. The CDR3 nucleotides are TGTGCCAGAAGTTCCGGGCGGTCGGGCTACACCTTC.

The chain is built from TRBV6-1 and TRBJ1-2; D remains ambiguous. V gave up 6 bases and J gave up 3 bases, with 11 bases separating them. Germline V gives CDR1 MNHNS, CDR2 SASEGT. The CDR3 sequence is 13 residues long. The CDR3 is CASRDGPYYGYTF. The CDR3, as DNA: TGTGCCAGCAGGGATGGGCCATACTATGGCTACACCTTC.

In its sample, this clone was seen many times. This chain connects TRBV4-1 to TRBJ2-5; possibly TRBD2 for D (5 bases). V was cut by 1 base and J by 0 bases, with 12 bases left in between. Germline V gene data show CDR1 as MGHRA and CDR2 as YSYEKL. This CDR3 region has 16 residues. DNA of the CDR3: TGCGCCAGCAGCCAAGGGTTGGGTAGCGACCAAGAGACCCAGTACTTC. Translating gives CASSQGLGSDQETQYF.

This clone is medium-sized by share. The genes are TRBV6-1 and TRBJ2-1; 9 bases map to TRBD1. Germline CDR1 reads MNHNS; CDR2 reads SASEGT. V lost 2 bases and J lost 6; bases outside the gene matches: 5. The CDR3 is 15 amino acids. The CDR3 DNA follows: TGTGCCAGCAGTGAAAAGGGGACAGGGAGCAATGAGCAGTTCTTC. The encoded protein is CASSEKGTGSNEQFF.

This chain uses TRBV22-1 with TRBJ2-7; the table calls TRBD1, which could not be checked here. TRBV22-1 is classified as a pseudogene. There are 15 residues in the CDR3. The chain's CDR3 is CPSSADPDRLNEQYF. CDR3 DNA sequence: TGTCCCAGCAGCGCGGATCCTGACAGACTCAACGAGCAGTACTTC.

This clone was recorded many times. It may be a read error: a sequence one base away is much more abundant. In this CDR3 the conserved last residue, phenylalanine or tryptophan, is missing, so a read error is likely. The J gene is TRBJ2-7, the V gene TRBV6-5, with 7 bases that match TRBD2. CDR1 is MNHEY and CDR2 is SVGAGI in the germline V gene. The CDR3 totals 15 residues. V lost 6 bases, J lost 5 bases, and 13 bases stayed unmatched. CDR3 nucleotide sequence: TGTGCCAGCAGCTTTTCCTGGACTAGAATTCACGAGCAGTACCTC. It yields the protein CASSFSWTRIHEQYL.

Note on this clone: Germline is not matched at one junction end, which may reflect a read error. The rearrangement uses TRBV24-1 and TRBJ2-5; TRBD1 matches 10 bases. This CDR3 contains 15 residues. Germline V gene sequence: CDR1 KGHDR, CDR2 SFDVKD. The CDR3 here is CATSDRDRGRENQYF. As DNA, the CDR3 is TGTGCCACCAGTGACCGTGACAGGGGGCGAGAGAACCAGTACTTC.

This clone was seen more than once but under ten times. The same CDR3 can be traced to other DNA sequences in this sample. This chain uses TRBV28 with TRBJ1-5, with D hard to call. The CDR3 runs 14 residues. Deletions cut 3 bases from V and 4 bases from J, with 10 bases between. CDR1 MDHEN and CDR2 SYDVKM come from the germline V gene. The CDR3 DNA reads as TGTGCCAGCAGTTTTGGGGATGGGAATCAGCCCCAGCATTTT. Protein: CASSFGDGNQPQHF.

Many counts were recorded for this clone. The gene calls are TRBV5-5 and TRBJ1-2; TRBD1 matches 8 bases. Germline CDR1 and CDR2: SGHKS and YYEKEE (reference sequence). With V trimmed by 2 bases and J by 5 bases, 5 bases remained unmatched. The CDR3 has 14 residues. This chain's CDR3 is CASSLGQGIYGYTF. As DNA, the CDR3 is TGTGCCAGCAGCTTAGGACAGGGAATTTATGGCTACACCTTC.

CDR3 loop: CAISDWDMGPYEQYF. CDR3 DNA: TGTGCCATCAGTGACTGGGACATGGGCCCCTACGAGCAGTACTTC. V is TRBV10-3 and J is TRBJ2-7; a weak D match, TRBD1 (6 bases). The CDR3 loop spans 15 amino acids. V was clipped by 3 bases and J by 2 bases, with 14 bases between them. Germline loops: CDR1 ENHRY, CDR2 SYGVKD.

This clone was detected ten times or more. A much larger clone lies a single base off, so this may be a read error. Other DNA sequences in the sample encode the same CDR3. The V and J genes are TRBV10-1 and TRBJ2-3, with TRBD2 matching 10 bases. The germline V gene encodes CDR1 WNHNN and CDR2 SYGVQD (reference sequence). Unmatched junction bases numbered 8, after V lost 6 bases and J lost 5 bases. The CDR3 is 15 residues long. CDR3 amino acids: CASSLLAGRGDTQYF. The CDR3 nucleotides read TGCGCCAGCAGCTTACTAGCGGGACGGGGAGATACGCAGTATTTT.

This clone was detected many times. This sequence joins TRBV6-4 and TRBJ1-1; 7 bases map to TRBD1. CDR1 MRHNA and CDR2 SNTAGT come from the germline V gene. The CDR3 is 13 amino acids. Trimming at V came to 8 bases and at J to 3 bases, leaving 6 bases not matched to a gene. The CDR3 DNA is TGTGCCAGCTCGTCTCAGGGGGACACTGAAGCTTTCTTT. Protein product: CASSSQGDTEAFF.

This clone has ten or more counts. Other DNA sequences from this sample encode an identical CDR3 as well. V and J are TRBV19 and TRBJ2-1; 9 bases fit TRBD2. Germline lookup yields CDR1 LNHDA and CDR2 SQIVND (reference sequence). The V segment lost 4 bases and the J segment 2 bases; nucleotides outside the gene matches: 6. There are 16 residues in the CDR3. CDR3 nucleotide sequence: TGTGCCAGTAGTACCCGGACTAGCGCCGCCTACAATGAGCAGTTCTTC. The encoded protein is CASSTRTSAAYNEQFF.

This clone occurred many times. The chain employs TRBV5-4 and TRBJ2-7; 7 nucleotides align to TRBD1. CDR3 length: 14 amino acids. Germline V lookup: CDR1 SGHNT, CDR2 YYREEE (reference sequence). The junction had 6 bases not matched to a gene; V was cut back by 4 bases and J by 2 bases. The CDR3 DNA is TGTGCCAGCAGCCACCGGGACAGCCCCTACGAGCAGTACTTC. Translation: CASSHRDSPYEQYF.

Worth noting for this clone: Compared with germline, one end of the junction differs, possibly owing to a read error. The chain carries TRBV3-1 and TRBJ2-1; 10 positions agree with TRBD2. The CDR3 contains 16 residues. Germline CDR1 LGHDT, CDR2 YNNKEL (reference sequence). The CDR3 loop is CASRIRAGGPGDEPFF. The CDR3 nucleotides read TGTGCCAGCAGAATTCGAGCGGGAGGGCCCGGAGATGAGCCGTTCTTC.